What follows are 32 T cell receptor beta chains derived from one specimen sequenced in a study of blood T cell repertoires in COVID-19. TCRdb keeps only in-frame clones here, not all; method: immunoSEQ multiplex PCR. The table has some 460,000 clones, about 90% seen once. The material sequenced was PBMCs or T cells enriched from blood (not recorded which). All receptors come from a woman aged 18-29 years with acute COVID-19.

This clone was observed once. The J gene is TRBJ1-2, the V gene TRBV6-4, with 8 positions matching TRBD1. The CDR3 sequence is 15 residues long. V was pared by 5 bases and J by 6 bases, with 11 bases of the junction left unmatched. Germline-derived CDR1 and CDR2 are MRHNA and SNTAGT. The CDR3 region is CASSQTLTGGNGYTF. Here the CDR3 DNA reads TGTGCCAGCAGTCAAACCCTCACAGGGGGGAATGGCTACACCTTC.

This clone was detected only once. This chain uses TRBV3-1 (or the pseudogene TRBV3-2) with TRBJ1-1, with D unclear. Germline CDR1 is LGHDT and CDR2 is YNNKEL (reference sequence). Trimming pared 1 base from V and 2 bases from J, leaving 14 bases between. There are 16 residues in the CDR3. CDR3 sequence reads: CASSQGRGGRNTEAFF. For the CDR3, the DNA is TGTGCCAGCAGCCAAGGGCGTGGAGGACGAAACACTGAAGCTTTCTTT.

The chain combines TRBV4-1 with TRBJ2-2; TRBD2 agrees at 8 bases. J gave up 5 bases and V 2 bases, and 13 bases lay outside the gene matches. CDR1 and CDR2 (germline): MGHRA, YSYEKL. This CDR3 is 18 amino acids long. The CDR3 sequence is CASSQPGIAGSITGELFF. The CDR3 DNA sequence: TGCGCCAGCAGCCAACCCGGGATAGCGGGATCGATAACCGGGGAGCTGTTTTTT.

A few counts support this clone. The chain uses TRBV15 and TRBJ1-1; D is unclear. The V gene's germline CDR1 is LNHNV and CDR2 YYDKDF (reference sequence). The V and J ends lost 0 bases and 7 bases respectively, with 12 bases between them. There are 14 residues in the CDR3. The CDR3 here is CATSRDTGLGEAFF. The CDR3 DNA reads as TGTGCCACCAGCAGAGATACCGGGTTGGGTGAAGCTTTCTTT.

The J gene is TRBJ1-6, the V gene TRBV30, with TRBD1 identical over 10 bases. After removal of 1 base from V and 12 bases from J, the junction contained 12 bases not matched to a gene. CDR1 is GTSNPN and CDR2 is SVGIG in the germline V gene (reference sequence). CDR3 length equals 16 residues. CDR3 in amino acids: CAWSDPMGQGPQPLHF. The CDR3 region has the DNA TGTGCCTGGAGTGACCCAATGGGACAGGGGCCGCAACCCCTCCACTTT.

With regard to this clone: The same CDR3 also results from other DNA sequences found in this sample. The chain couples TRBV28 to TRBJ1-1; D remains unclear. CDR1 is MDHEN and CDR2 is SYDVKM in the germline V gene. V was clipped by 5 bases and J by 0 bases, with 7 bases between them. The CDR3 covers 13 residues. The CDR3 spells CASSPTLNTEAFF. Here the CDR3 DNA reads TGTGCCAGCAGTCCCACATTGAACACTGAAGCTTTCTTT.

This rearrangement joins TRBV2 to TRBJ1-4; 8 nucleotides agree with TRBD1. Germline CDR1 is SNHLY and CDR2 is FYNNEI. The CDR3 spans 15 residues. V shed 6 bases, J shed 4 bases, and the junction held 7 bases outside the gene matches. The CDR3 bases are TGTGCCAGCAGATACAACAGGGGGGATAATGAAAAACTGTTTTTT. It translates to CASRYNRGDNEKLFF.

This clone was seen once. The chain employs TRBV3-1 (or the pseudogene TRBV3-2) and TRBJ1-2; D unclear. Germline CDR1 is LGHDT and CDR2 is YNNKEL (reference sequence). The CDR3 extends over 15 amino acids. V lost 1 base and J lost 6, with 15 bases in between. The CDR3 nucleotides read TGTGCCAGCAGCCAAGTCCCCAGGTCAGTTGATGGCTACACCTTC. This sequence encodes CASSQVPRSVDGYTF.

The chain carries TRBV18 and TRBJ2-3; 11 bases align to TRBD2. Trimming removed 0 bases from V and 1 base from J; junction bases left unmatched: 15. Germline V gives CDR1 KGHSH, CDR2 LQKENI. The CDR3 extends over 21 amino acids. As DNA, the CDR3 is TGTGCCAGCTCACCACCGGTTAAGGGAAGGATAGCGGGAGGGCGCACAGATACGCAGTATTTT. Residues: CASSPPVKGRIAGGRTDTQYF.

The V and J genes are TRBV6-2 or TRBV6-3 and TRBJ1-6; D unresolved. The CDR3 runs 13 residues. The V gene's germline CDR1 is MNHEY and CDR2 SVGEGT. Between the trimmed V and J ends, which lost 7 bases and 9 bases, there was a span of 13 bases. The CDR3 bases are TGTGCCAGCACCCCGGCCAGATTTTCACCCCTCCACTTT. This translates into CASTPARFSPLHF.

This sequence joins TRBV27 and TRBJ1-1; no definite D call. The CDR3 contains 14 residues. V gave up 5 bases and J gave up 1 base, with 11 bases separating them. Per germline, CDR1 MNHEY and CDR2 SMNVEV (reference sequence). CDR3 loop: CASSPTAENTEAFF. In DNA, the CDR3 is TGTGCCAGCAGTCCCACAGCGGAGAACACTGAAGCTTTCTTT.

The chain combines TRBV5-4 with TRBJ1-2, with TRBD1 identical over 10 bases. The germline gives CDR1 SGHNT, CDR2 YYREEE (reference sequence). CDR3 length equals 16 residues. The V and J ends lost 5 bases and 5 bases, in that order; junction bases with no gene match: 12. CDR3 sequence (DNA): TGTGCCAGCAGGACCCGGGACAGGGGCGGTATTTATGGCTACACCTTC. Its translation: CASRTRDRGGIYGYTF.

This clone has a single count. This chain connects TRBV2 to TRBJ1-4; 8 nucleotides align to TRBD1. Per germline, CDR1 SNHLY and CDR2 FYNNEI. CDR3 length equals 14 residues. V shed 6 bases and J 7 bases; nucleotides not matched to a gene: 7. The chain's CDR3 is CASRLDRVFEKLFF. The CDR3, as DNA: TGTGCCAGCAGGCTGGACAGGGTTTTTGAAAAACTGTTTTTT.

The chain uses TRBV11-2 and TRBJ2-3; D possibly corresponds to TRBD1 (6 bases). The V end lost 5 bases, the J end lost 6 bases, and 12 bases lay between the germline ends. Germline CDR1 and CDR2: SGHAT and FQNNGV. CDR3 length: 13 amino acids. CDR3 sequence: CASSEHREDTQYF. CDR3 coding DNA: TGTGCCAGCAGCGAACACAGGGAGGATACGCAGTATTTT.

The chain uses TRBV19 and TRBJ1-3; D is unresolved. The germline CDR1 and CDR2 sequences are LNHDA and SQIVND (reference sequence). This CDR3 comprises 13 residues. Trimming took off 3 bases at V and 4 bases at J, with 7 bases between the two ends. The DNA of the CDR3 is TGTGCCAGTAGTATCCCACAGGGAAACACCATATATTTT. Amino acids: CASSIPQGNTIYF.

This clone was observed a few times. The chain uses TRBV5-1 and TRBJ1-1, with D possibly being TRBD1 (5 bases). This CDR3 spans 13 amino acids. The ends were cut back, 6 bases at V and 1 base at J, with 10 bases in the middle. Germline CDR1 SGHRS, CDR2 YFSETQ. For the CDR3, the DNA is TGCGCCAGCAAACAGGAGACGAACACTGAAGCTTTCTTT. Protein product: CASKQETNTEAFF. The entire variable domain, with the rest obtained from reference TRBV5-1 and TRBJ1-1, is as follows: KAGVTQTPRYLIKTRGQQVTLSCSPISGHRSVSWYQQTPGQGLQFLFEYFSETQRNKGNFPGRFSGRQFSNSRSEMNVSTLELGDSALYLCASKQETNTEAFFGQGTRLTVV.

The rearrangement joins TRBV6-5 to TRBJ1-1; D not resolved. V was pared by 7 bases and J by 8 bases, with 11 bases between. Germline V lookup: CDR1 MNHEY, CDR2 SVGAGI. This CDR3 spans 11 amino acids. Written as DNA, the CDR3 is TGTGCCAGCACTAGACTCCAAGAAGCTTTCTTT. Translation: CASTRLQEAFF.

This sequence joins TRBV18 and TRBJ2-5; 7 bases are shared with TRBD1. The CDR3 is made up of 14 amino acids. Germline V lookup: CDR1 KGHSH, CDR2 LQKENI. J lost 2 bases, V lost 3 bases, and 3 bases had no gene match. The CDR3 region has the DNA TGTGCCAGCTCACCGACAGGGCTACAAGAGACCCAGTACTTC. Its protein product is CASSPTGLQETQYF.

The chain links TRBV10-3 to TRBJ1-2; the match to TRBD1 covers 7 bases. Looked up from germline, CDR1 is ENHRY and CDR2 is SYGVKD. V was pared by 7 bases and J by 4 bases, with 6 bases of the junction left unmatched. This CDR3 has 13 amino acids. CDR3 bases: TGTGCCATCACGGGGACAGCGCCCTATGGCTACACCTTC. It yields the protein CAITGTAPYGYTF.

The chain combines TRBV5-6 with TRBJ2-1; D possibly corresponds to TRBD2 (5 bases). Trimming took 2 bases from V and 10 from J, leaving 19 bases between them. The CDR3 sequence is 15 residues long. CDR1 SGHDT and CDR2 YYEEEE come from the germline V gene. The chain's CDR3 is CASSLKGLGVEEQFF. CDR3 DNA sequence: TGTGCCAGCAGCTTAAAAGGACTCGGTGTGGAGGAGCAGTTCTTC.

The genes are TRBV4-1 and TRBJ2-7; 9 nucleotides match TRBD2. The CDR3 has 16 amino acids. In germline, CDR1 is MGHRA, CDR2 YSYEKL. Trimming at V came to 0 bases and at J to 2 bases, leaving 5 bases not matched to a gene. CDR3 DNA: TGCGCCAGCAGCCAAGATACGCGGGGGGGGACCTACGAGCAGTACTTC. It specifies CASSQDTRGGTYEQYF.

This clone occurred once. CDR3 coding DNA: TGTGCCAGCAGCGTAGGGAGGGGCCTGAACACTGAAGCTTTCTTT. Translated, it gives CASSVGRGLNTEAFF. This sequence joins TRBV9 and TRBJ1-1; maybe TRBD1 (5 bases). V lost 0 bases and J lost 0, with 9 bases in between. This CDR3 region has 15 residues. The germline CDR1 and CDR2 sequences are SGDLS and YYNGEE.

The V and J genes are TRBV2 and TRBJ2-5, with D possibly TRBD2 on 6 matching bases. Germline V gene data show CDR1 as SNHLY and CDR2 as FYNNEI. V lost 7 bases and J 5 bases, leaving 26 bases between the germline ends. The CDR3 is 17 residues long. CDR3 nucleotide sequence: TGTGCCAGCAAATTTCCCTACCTGCGGGGAAAGGAGGAGACCCAGTACTTC. Protein: CASKFPYLRGKEETQYF.

The rearrangement joins TRBV5-1 to TRBJ2-3, with 10 bases that match TRBD1. Trimming took 0 bases from V and 4 from J; bases not matched to a gene: 5. Germline loops: CDR1 SGHRS, CDR2 YFSETQ. The CDR3 spans 16 residues. The CDR3 DNA follows: TGCGCCAGCAGCTTGGGCGGGACAGGGGTAGCAGATACGCAGTATTTT. Its protein is CASSLGGTGVADTQYF.

For this clone: Additional DNA sequences in this sample encode the identical CDR3. This chain joins TRBV12-3 or TRBV12-4 and TRBJ2-7; 9 nucleotides agree with TRBD1. V lost 5 bases and J lost 6; bases outside the gene matches: 5. The CDR3 extends over 13 amino acids. The CDR3 DNA follows: TGTGCCAGCAGTCCGCTACAGGGGGCCGAGCAGTACTTC. Protein sequence: CASSPLQGAEQYF.

The count of this clone is one. This rearrangement joins TRBV27 to TRBJ2-1; 10 bases agree with TRBD2. CDR3 size: 14 residues. Germline V gives CDR1 MNHEY, CDR2 SMNVEV (reference sequence). V lost 5 bases and J lost 11; bases outside the gene matches: 9. CDR3 protein: CASSPLKLAGKQFF. The CDR3 DNA follows: TGTGCCAGCAGTCCCCTGAAACTAGCGGGAAAGCAGTTCTTC.

This sequence joins TRBV5-6 and TRBJ1-2; 8 bases are a match to TRBD1. V was clipped by 4 bases and J by 4 bases; unmatched bases: 6. Looked up from germline, CDR1 is SGHDT and CDR2 is YYEEEE. The CDR3 sequence is 14 residues long. CDR3 sequence: CASSERTGFYGYTF. The DNA for the CDR3 is TGTGCCAGCAGCGAACGGACAGGGTTCTATGGCTACACCTTC.

The chain recombines TRBV15 with TRBJ2-1, with D perhaps matching TRBD2 (5 bases). The germline CDR1 and CDR2 sequences are LNHNV and YYDKDF (reference sequence). The CDR3 has 15 amino acids. With 0 bases removed from V and 6 bases from J, the gap between germline ends came to 12 bases. CDR3 bases: TGTGCCACCAGCAGAGATTTTAGAGGGTCCAATGAGCAGTTCTTC. Translation: CATSRDFRGSNEQFF. Full variable domain (remainder filled in from reference TRBV15 and TRBJ2-1): DAMVIQNPRYQVTQFGKPVTLSCSQTLNHNVMYWYQQKSSQAPKLLFHYYDKDFNNEADTPDNFQSRRPNTSFCFLDIRSPGLGDTAMYLCATSRDFRGSNEQFFGPGTRLTVL.

V gene TRBV3-1 (or the pseudogene TRBV3-2) combines with J gene TRBJ1-5, with no clear D. Trimming cost V 0 bases and J 9 bases, with 9 bases left between them. The CDR3 is 13 amino acids. The germline CDR1 and CDR2 sequences are LGHDT and YNNKEL (reference sequence). The DNA of the CDR3 is TGTGCCAGCAGCCAAGAGGAGATAGGGCCCCAGCATTTT. It specifies CASSQEEIGPQHF.

The chain employs TRBV28 and TRBJ2-7; TRBD2 agrees at 9 bases. Germline V gives CDR1 MDHEN, CDR2 SYDVKM. CDR3 length: 13 amino acids. Trimming cost V 3 bases and J 6 bases; bases outside gene matches: 3. In DNA, the CDR3 is TGTGCCAGCAGTTTTCAACTAGCGGGCGAGCAGTACTTC. Amino acid sequence: CASSFQLAGEQYF.

The chain uses TRBV9 and TRBJ1-3; TRBD1 might be the D (6 bases). V was shortened by 3 bases and J by 0 bases, with 10 bases between the two germline ends. The CDR3 sequence is 15 residues long. In germline, CDR1 is SGDLS, CDR2 YYNGEE. The CDR3, as DNA: TGTGCCAGCAGCGCCACGACAGGCTCTGGAAACACCATATATTTT. This gives the protein CASSATTGSGNTIYF.

This clone was found a few times. The chain carries TRBV6-5 and TRBJ1-6; D is undetermined. V dropped 10 bases and J dropped 7 bases, with 14 bases sitting between them. The CDR3 is 13 residues long. Germline V lookup: CDR1 MNHEY, CDR2 SVGAGI. This CDR3 is CATRPSGNSPLHF. The CDR3 bases are TGTGCCACCCGGCCCTCGGGGAATTCACCCCTCCACTTT.